This TCR beta chain was captured in a study of cytomegalovirus exposure and HLA in healthy donors. General observations from the study: Reports indicate that TCR beta sequences accurately predicted the HLA-A and HLA-B alleles of most subjects.

PCR involved 60 Vbeta and 13 Jbeta primers. Using immunoSEQ multiplex PCR, the repertoire was profiled, and TCRdb retains in-frame clones only, with some absent. This table has about 160,000 clones, 75% to 90% appearing once. With V trimmed by 4 bases and J by 2 bases, 3 bases remained unmatched. There are 14 residues in the CDR3. Germline CDR1 and CDR2: SGHNT and YYREEE (reference sequence). The donors comprised healthy bone marrow donors. With respect to this clone: The antigen is unknown.

Source material: PBMCs. J is TRBJ1-3 and V is TRBV5-4, with 7 bases that match TRBD1. The receptor was derived from a woman between 18 and 29 years old in good health and CMV-seronegative. The CDR3 DNA reads TGTGCCAGCAGCGGAACAGGGGCTGGAAACACCATATATTTT. Its translation: CASSGTGAGNTIYF.